This TCR beta chain was captured by sequencing in a study of T cell responses to AZD1222 COVID-19 vaccine. Broader study findings: Females outnumbered males among donors, who were mostly white British; clonal diversity was possibly underestimated. The reported proportion of spike-specific TCRs targeting unmutated variant regions was nearly half.

Trimming took off 0 bases at V and 6 bases at J, with 14 bases between the two ends. Germline CDR1 reads LGHNA; CDR2 reads YSLEER. This CDR3 is built from 16 residues. Doses given second, at about 4 or about 12 weeks, were pooled. Notes on this clone: Its specificity is not known.

Some clones are missing from TCRdb's copy, which holds only in-frame ones; the method was immunoSEQ multiplex PCR. The data show under 170,000 clones, roughly 90% seen once. V gene TRBV4-3 combines with J gene TRBJ1-4; D possibly corresponds to TRBD1 (5 bases). The sample was peripheral blood, taken 28 days after the second AZD1222 dose. The source is an adult who received the AZD1222 COVID-19 vaccine. The CDR3 loop reads CASSQEYTGTHEKLFF. The CDR3 DNA reads as TGCGCCAGCAGCCAAGAGTACACGGGGACTCATGAAAAACTGTTTTTT.